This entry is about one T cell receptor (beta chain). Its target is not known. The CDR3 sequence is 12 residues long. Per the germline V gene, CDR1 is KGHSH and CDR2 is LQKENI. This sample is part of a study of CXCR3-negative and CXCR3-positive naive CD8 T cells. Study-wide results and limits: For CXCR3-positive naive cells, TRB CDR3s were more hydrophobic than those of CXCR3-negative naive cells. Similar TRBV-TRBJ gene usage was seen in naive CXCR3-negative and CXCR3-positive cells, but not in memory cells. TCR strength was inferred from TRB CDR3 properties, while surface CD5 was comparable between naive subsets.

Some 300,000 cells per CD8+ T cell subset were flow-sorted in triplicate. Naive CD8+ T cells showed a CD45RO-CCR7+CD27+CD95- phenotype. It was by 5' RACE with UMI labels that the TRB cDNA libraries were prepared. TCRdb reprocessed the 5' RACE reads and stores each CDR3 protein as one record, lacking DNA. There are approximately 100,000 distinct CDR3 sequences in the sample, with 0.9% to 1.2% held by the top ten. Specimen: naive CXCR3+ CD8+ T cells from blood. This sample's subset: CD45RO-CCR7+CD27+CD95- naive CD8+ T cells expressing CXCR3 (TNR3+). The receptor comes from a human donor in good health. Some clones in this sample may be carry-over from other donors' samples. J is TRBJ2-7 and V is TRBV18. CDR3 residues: CASSPATFEQYF.